This TCR beta chain is from a study of T cell clonality in common variable immunodeficiency. Clones were sequenced by immunoSEQ multiplex PCR, and TCRdb holds only the in-frame ones, with some missing. This sample carries about 16,000 clones and no singletons, and around 14% goes to the top ten. With 5 bases clipped from V and 1 base from J, the junction kept 4 bases outside the gene matches. The CDR3 totals 14 residues. CDR1 LNHDA and CDR2 SQIVND come from the germline V gene (reference sequence). This clone was recorded at least ten times. Its antigen is unidentified. The read ends 3 residues before the CDR3 terminus; that terminus is restored from the germline J gene. For at least one year, all CVID subjects received replacement immunoglobulin. Whole-study findings and limits: In common variable immunodeficiency, TCR beta chains reportedly carried fewer deletions and N-nucleotide insertions.

The V and J genes are TRBV19 and TRBJ1-1, with 7 bases fitting TRBD1. Sequencing used peripheral blood mononuclear cells. This TCR derives from a human donor with common variable immunodeficiency. Incomplete CDR3 DNA: TGTGCCAGTAGTCCAGGGGGGACGAACACTGAA. It translates to CASSPGGTNTE. The entire CDR3 protein reads CASSPGGTNTEAFF. The full variable domain, with the rest looked up from reference TRBV19 and TRBJ1-1, is DGGITQSPKYLFRKEGQNVTLSCEQNLNHDAMYWYRQDPGQGLRLIYYSQIVNDFQKGDIAEGYSVSREKKESFPLTVTSAQKNPTAFYLCASSPGGTNTEAFFGQGTRLTVV.